The 20 T cell receptor beta chains below were found in one sample sequenced in a study of Graves' ophthalmopathy and Graves' hyperthyroidism. RNA transcripts were the source from which TCR beta CDR3 regions were amplified. Second-round multiplex PCR came after first-round RT-PCR with HTBI primers. TCRdb reprocessed the multiplex PCR reads with MiXCR, giving one entry per CDR3 protein. The repertoire holds 740,000 or so distinct CDR3 sequences, with around 40% as singletons. The specimen was peripheral blood. The source of these receptors is an adult man with Graves' ophthalmopathy.

Many counts were recorded for this clonotype. V gene TRBV10-3 combines with J gene TRBJ2-7, with D hard to call. V shed 2 bases and J shed 4 bases, with 6 bases lying between them. The CDR3 length is 12 residues. Looked up from germline, CDR1 is ENHRY and CDR2 is SYGVKD. The CDR3 sequence is CAISEEQYEQYF. CDR3 coding DNA: TGTGCCATCAGTGAGGAGCAGTACGAGCAGTACTTC.

This clonotype was counted a few times. The V call is TRBV6-2 or TRBV6-3, the J call TRBJ1-4; D not resolved. The CDR3 loop spans 11 amino acids. The V end was cut by 6 bases, the J end by 7 bases, with 6 bases between. Germline-derived CDR1 and CDR2 are MNHEY and SVGEGT. The CDR3 sequence: CASSLFEKLFF. The CDR3 nucleotides read TGTGCCAGCAGCCTATTTGAAAAACTGTTTTTT.

This clonotype appeared a few times. The chain recombines TRBV6-5 with TRBJ1-6; 10 nucleotides line up with TRBD1. The length of the CDR3 is 15 residues. The trim removed 5 bases at V and 7 bases at J, leaving 5 bases unmatched. CDR1 is MNHEY, CDR2 SVGAGI, per germline. As DNA, the CDR3 is TGTGCCAGCAGTCCACCGGGACAGGGGAATTCACCCCTCCACTTT. This encodes CASSPPGQGNSPLHF.

This clonotype was counted ten times or more. CDR3 sequence: CASSSDGYEQYF. The CDR3 DNA reads as TGTGCCAGCAGTTCCGACGGTTACGAGCAGTACTTC. The V gene is TRBV7-3, the J gene TRBJ2-7; the D is unclear. V lost 6 bases and J lost 4, with 10 bases in between. CDR3 length: 12 amino acids. Germline V gives CDR1 SGHTA, CDR2 FQGTGA.

The table lists this clonotype with a few counts. This CDR3 is CASSIGSTGANVLTF. The CDR3 nucleotides read TGCGCCAGCAGTATCGGGAGCACTGGGGCCAACGTCCTGACTTTC. V usage is TRBV5-1 and J usage is TRBJ2-6; perhaps TRBD2 as D (6 bases). CDR1 is SGHRS, CDR2 YFSETQ, per germline. This CDR3 is 15 amino acids long. Trimming shortened V by 5 bases and J by 2 bases, and 11 bases separated the two germline ends. Complete variable domain (other parts from reference TRBV5-1 and TRBJ2-6): KAGVTQTPRYLIKTRGQQVTLSCSPISGHRSVSWYQQTPGQGLQFLFEYFSETQRNKGNFPGRFSGRQFSNSRSEMNVSTLELGDSALYLCASSIGSTGANVLTFGAGSRLTVL.

The chain links TRBV9 to TRBJ2-7; D gene uncertain. V lost 5 bases to trimming and J lost 6 bases, with 15 bases between them. CDR1 and CDR2 from the germline V gene are SGDLS and YYNGEE. The CDR3 contains 13 residues. The chain's CDR3 is CASSYWVNSEQYF. As DNA, the CDR3 is TGTGCCAGCAGTTACTGGGTGAACTCCGAGCAGTACTTC. Complete variable domain (other parts from reference TRBV9 and TRBJ2-7): DSGVTQTPKHLITATGQRVTLRCSPRSGDLSVYWYQQSLDQGLQFLIQYYNGEERAKGNILERFSAQQFPDLHSELNLSSLELGDSALYFCASSYWVNSEQYFGPGTRLTVT.

In its sample, this clonotype was seen a few times. The chain couples TRBV20-1 to TRBJ2-3, with D maybe TRBD2 (6 bases). This CDR3 comprises 13 residues. Germline loops: CDR1 DFQATT, CDR2 SNEGSKA (reference sequence). V lost 4 bases and J lost 0, with 8 bases in between. The CDR3 DNA follows: TGCAGTGCTAATAGCGGCAGCACAGATACGCAGTATTTT. Amino acids: CSANSGSTDTQYF.

Concerning this clonotype itself: At one of its ends the junction is not consistent with the germline gene, which may arise from a read error. The rearrangement uses TRBV7-9 and TRBJ2-6; 8 nucleotides line up with TRBD1. This CDR3 spans 16 amino acids. Germline-derived CDR1 and CDR2 are SEHNR and FQNEAQ (reference sequence). For the CDR3, the DNA is TGCGCCAGCAGCCTTCAGGGGGCGGCTGGGGCCAACGTCCTGACTTTC. Protein product: CASSLQGAAGANVLTF. Using reference TRBV7-9 and TRBJ2-6 for the parts outside the CDR3, the full variable domain is DTGVSQNPRHKITKRGQNVTFRCDPISEHNRLYWYRQTLGQGPEFLTYFQNEAQLEKSRLLSDRFSAERPKGSFSTLEIQRTEQGDSAMYLCASSLQGAAGANVLTFGAGSRLTVL.

The chain is built from TRBV9 and TRBJ1-3; D is unclear. The length of the CDR3 is 17 residues. Germline values: CDR1 SGDLS, CDR2 YYNGEE. Deletions cut 0 bases from V and 0 bases from J, with 13 bases between. The CDR3 bases are TGTGCCAGCAGCGTAGGTTCCGGGTATGGCTCTGGAAACACCATATATTTT. Translated, it gives CASSVGSGYGSGNTIYF.

This clonotype was observed a few times. CDR3: CASSRQIEETQYF. DNA of the CDR3: TGTGCCAGCAGCCGGCAGATTGAAGAGACCCAGTACTTC. This chain connects TRBV7-9 to TRBJ2-5; D is uncertain. V was pared by 5 bases and J by 3 bases, with 10 bases between. The CDR3 is made up of 13 amino acids. Germline loops: CDR1 SEHNR, CDR2 FQNEAQ (reference sequence).

In this sample, this clonotype turned up a few times. The chain recombines TRBV10-2 with TRBJ1-5; no firm D call. V gave up 0 bases and J gave up 7 bases, with 10 bases separating them. Germline V gene lookup returns CDR1 WSHSY and CDR2 SAAADI. The CDR3 is 14 residues long. The CDR3 sequence: CASSESGHQQPQHF. CDR3 nucleotide sequence: TGCGCCAGCAGTGAGTCAGGGCACCAACAGCCCCAGCATTTT.

This clonotype has ten or more counts. J is TRBJ2-6 and V is TRBV7-3; perhaps TRBD2 as D (5 bases). V shed 8 bases and J shed 2 bases, with 16 bases lying between them. The CDR3 runs 16 residues. Germline-derived CDR1 and CDR2 are SGHTA and FQGTGA. DNA for the CDR3: TGTGCCAGCCCCTCTTTTGCCGGGGCTGGGGCCAACGTCCTGACTTTC. This encodes CASPSFAGAGANVLTF.

A few counts support this clonotype. V is TRBV12-3 or TRBV12-4 and J is TRBJ2-2; D may correspond to TRBD1 or TRBD2 (5 bases each). V shed 3 bases and J shed 3 bases, with 11 bases lying between them. The CDR3 is made up of 15 amino acids. CDR3 region: CASSFSAQDTGELFF. The CDR3 DNA reads TGTGCCAGCAGTTTTAGCGCACAGGACACCGGGGAGCTGTTTTTT.

The chain joins TRBV5-4 to TRBJ2-7; 15 nucleotides agree with TRBD2. V was clipped by 4 bases and J by 4 bases; unmatched bases: 9. Germline assignment: CDR1 SGHNT and CDR2 YYREEE (reference sequence). CDR3 length: 17 amino acids. The CDR3 region is CASSPGLAGGLTYEQYF. The CDR3 nucleotides read TGTGCCAGCAGCCCCGGACTAGCGGGAGGGCTTACTTACGAGCAGTACTTC.

The V gene is TRBV12-3 or TRBV12-4, the J gene TRBJ2-7, with TRBD2 matching 7 bases. The length of the CDR3 is 16 residues. The ends lost 6 bases at V and 2 bases at J; junction bases unmatched: 13. In DNA form, the CDR3 reads TGTGCCAGCAGCCCGAGCTCTAGCGGACCTACCTACGAGCAGTACTTC. Amino acid sequence: CASSPSSSGPTYEQYF.

This clonotype was counted between two and nine times. The chain employs TRBV11-2 and TRBJ2-6, with D hard to call. The CDR3 has 17 residues. Germline V gives CDR1 SGHAT, CDR2 FQNNGV. Trimming left V 4 bases short and J 2 bases short, with 15 bases between. CDR3 coding DNA: TGTGCCAGCAGCTCCGCCTACTCCCACCCTGGGGCCAACGTCCTGACTTTC. It is translated as CASSSAYSHPGANVLTF.

This clonotype appeared many times. The chain couples TRBV7-2 to TRBJ2-5; TRBD1 agrees at 8 bases. Germline assignment: CDR1 SGHTA and CDR2 FQGNSA. The CDR3 loop spans 14 amino acids. With 3 bases clipped from V and 5 bases from J, the junction kept 5 bases outside the gene matches. This chain's CDR3 is CASSLTGVLETQYF. CDR3 nucleotides: TGTGCCAGCAGCTTGACAGGGGTGTTGGAGACCCAGTACTTC.

This sequence joins TRBV15 and TRBJ1-2; TRBD1 might be the D (6 bases). V gave up 1 base and J gave up 4 bases, with 13 bases separating them. CDR1 and CDR2 (germline): LNHNV, YYDKDF (reference sequence). CDR3 length: 15 amino acids. CDR3 sequence (DNA): TGTGCCACCAGCAGAGGGACAGATAAACGCTATGGCTACACCTTC. Protein sequence: CATSRGTDKRYGYTF.

The V and J genes are TRBV2 and TRBJ1-4; D might be TRBD1 (5 bases). Germline CDR1 reads SNHLY; CDR2 reads FYNNEI. The CDR3 is made up of 14 amino acids. V lost 2 bases, J lost 8 bases, and 12 bases lay in between. DNA of the CDR3: TGTGCCAGCAGTGAAATAGCCCGGGGGGAAAAACTGTTTTTT. It specifies CASSEIARGEKLFF.

This clonotype has a handful of counts. This chain connects TRBV18 to TRBJ1-2; D uncertain. Trimming removed 2 bases at V and 7 bases at J, with 14 bases between. CDR1 and CDR2 from the germline V gene are KGHSH and LQKENI. This CDR3 is 14 amino acids long. This chain's CDR3 is CASSPDVAQSGYTF. The CDR3 DNA sequence: TGTGCCAGCTCACCAGACGTGGCGCAGAGTGGCTACACCTTC.